The 29 T cell receptor beta chains reported below all come from one sample, sequenced in a study of cytomegalovirus exposure and HLA in healthy donors. The primer mix had 60 Vbeta and 13 Jbeta primers. Some clones are missing from TCRdb's copy, which holds only in-frame ones; the method was immunoSEQ multiplex PCR. The sample lists under 200,000 clones; approximately 80% were seen once. The sample was PBMCs. These receptors all stem from a man aged 35 to 55 in good health and CMV-seronegative.

The chain carries TRBV29-1 and TRBJ2-1; D may be TRBD2 (5 bases). Germline CDR1 and CDR2: SQVTM and ANQGSEA. The length of the CDR3 is 17 residues. V lost 0 bases and J lost 0, with 15 bases in between. The CDR3 loop is CSVEDPPDLLSYNEQFF. DNA for the CDR3: TGCAGCGTTGAAGATCCTCCGGACTTACTCTCCTACAATGAGCAGTTCTTC.

The V gene is TRBV5-8, the J gene TRBJ1-5, with TRBD1 identical over 10 bases. Trimming at V came to 3 bases and at J to 3 bases, leaving 3 bases not matched to a gene. This CDR3 is 15 amino acids long. Germline CDR1 reads SGHTS; CDR2 reads YDEGEE. CDR3 DNA: TGTGCCAGCAGCTCGGGACAGGGGTCCAATCAGCCCCAGCATTTT. This gives the protein CASSSGQGSNQPQHF.

In regard to this clone: Compared with germline, one end of the junction differs, possibly owing to a read error. The chain recombines TRBV28 with TRBJ1-1; the D gene is possibly TRBD1 (6 bases). Germline lookup yields CDR1 MDHEN and CDR2 SYDVKM. This CDR3 is built from 12 residues. CDR3 region: CASSLASNRVLF. The CDR3 nucleotides read TGTGCCAGCAGTTTAGCGTCTAACAGGGTGCTCTTT.

The sample holds a few counts of this clone. The chain employs TRBV14 and TRBJ2-2; D might be TRBD2 (5 bases). The CDR3 extends over 13 amino acids. The germline V gene encodes CDR1 SGHDN and CDR2 FVKESK. The V gene lost 3 bases and the J gene lost 8 bases, with 10 bases spanning the gap. The CDR3: CASSHGVSGELFF. Written as DNA, the CDR3 is TGTGCCAGCAGCCACGGGGTCAGTGGGGAGCTGTTTTTT.

This chain uses TRBV4-3 with TRBJ2-3; 8 nucleotides line up with TRBD1. This CDR3 is built from 19 residues. The germline CDR1 and CDR2 sequences are LGHNA and YSLEER. With 4 bases clipped from V and 5 bases from J, the junction kept 20 bases outside the gene matches. The CDR3 DNA reads as TGCGCCAGCAGCCCGTTCGGACAGGGAGTTGGGTATAGGGAAGATACGCAGTATTTT. The encoded protein is CASSPFGQGVGYREDTQYF.

J is TRBJ2-1 and V is TRBV10-3; 8 nucleotides line up with TRBD1. This CDR3 contains 15 residues. Looked up from germline, CDR1 is ENHRY and CDR2 is SYGVKD. The J segment lost 0 bases and the V segment lost 9 bases, leaving 7 bases of the junction unmatched. The CDR3 sequence is CAINWGQDSYNEQFF. The CDR3 DNA follows: TGTGCCATAAACTGGGGACAGGACTCCTACAATGAGCAGTTCTTC.

This chain joins TRBV11-2 and TRBJ2-3, with 9 nucleotides matching TRBD2. Trimming removed 4 bases from V and 0 bases from J; junction bases left unmatched: 2. The germline V gene has CDR1 SGHAT and CDR2 FQNNGV. CDR3 length equals 15 residues. Here the CDR3 reads CASSSSGGSTDTQYF. CDR3 sequence (DNA): TGTGCCAGCAGCTCCAGCGGGGGGAGCACAGATACGCAGTATTTT. The variable domain in full, completed from reference TRBV11-2 and TRBJ2-3, reads EAGVAQSPRYKIIEKRQSVAFWCNPISGHATLYWYQQILGQGPKLLIQFQNNGVVDDSQLPKDRFSAERLKGVDSTLKIQPAKLEDSAVYLCASSSSGGSTDTQYFGPGTRLTVL.

The chain combines TRBV5-6 with TRBJ1-6; D gene uncertain. Trimming pared 1 base from V and 10 bases from J, leaving 15 bases between. Germline-derived CDR1 and CDR2 are SGHDT and YYEEEE. This CDR3 is built from 15 residues. CDR3 nucleotide sequence: TGTGCCAGCAGCTTGAATGGCAATACGTTCTCACCCCTCCACTTT. Amino acids: CASSLNGNTFSPLHF.

This clone was found a few times. This rearrangement joins TRBV30 to TRBJ2-1; 16 bases align to TRBD2. CDR1 and CDR2 from the germline V gene are GTSNPN and SVGIG (reference sequence). The trim removed 4 bases at V and 10 bases at J, leaving 4 bases unmatched. This CDR3 comprises 14 residues. The CDR3 spells CAWTPGLAGGEQFF. The DNA of the CDR3 is TGTGCCTGGACCCCGGGACTAGCGGGGGGGGAGCAGTTCTTC.

The chain combines TRBV11-2 with TRBJ2-7, with 10 nucleotides matching TRBD1. Per the germline V gene, CDR1 is SGHAT and CDR2 is FQNNGV. V was clipped by 4 bases and J by 2 bases; unmatched bases: 5. The CDR3 runs 15 residues. The DNA of the CDR3 is TGTGCCAGCAGCTCCTCGGACAGGGGGGCCTACGAGCAGTACTTC. Encoded protein: CASSSSDRGAYEQYF.

This clone has a single count. V and J are TRBV13 and TRBJ2-3; the match to TRBD2 covers 12 bases. The germline gives CDR1 PRHDT, CDR2 FYEKMQ (reference sequence). J lost 0 bases, V lost 4 bases, and 11 bases had no gene match. This CDR3 spans 19 amino acids. Here the CDR3 reads CASSSRLAGEKTSTDTQYF. DNA of the CDR3: TGTGCCAGCAGCTCGCGACTAGCGGGGGAGAAGACTAGCACAGATACGCAGTATTTT.

V usage is TRBV27 and J usage is TRBJ1-2; 9 positions agree with TRBD1. Germline lookup yields CDR1 MNHEY and CDR2 SMNVEV (reference sequence). The J segment lost 8 bases and the V segment lost 6 bases, leaving 13 bases of the junction unmatched. CDR3 length: 15 residues. The CDR3 DNA is TGTGCCAGCAGCAACCCCGGACAGGGGAATCGGGGCTACACCTTC. It yields the protein CASSNPGQGNRGYTF.

The chain uses TRBV7-9 and TRBJ1-1; tentatively, D is TRBD1 (6 bases). V lost 3 bases and J 1 base, leaving 9 bases between the germline ends. The CDR3 is made up of 14 amino acids. Germline V CDR1 and CDR2: SEHNR, FQNEAQ (reference sequence). The CDR3 region is CASSFGGQNTEAFF. The CDR3 DNA sequence: TGTGCCAGCAGCTTTGGGGGCCAGAACACTGAAGCTTTCTTT.

This chain joins TRBV5-5 and TRBJ2-3; 13 nucleotides align to TRBD2. The germline gives CDR1 SGHKS, CDR2 YYEKEE (reference sequence). J lost 3 bases, V lost 0 bases, and 4 bases had no gene match. The CDR3 runs to 17 residues. In DNA form, the CDR3 reads TGTGCCAGCAGCTTGGGACTAGCGGGGGGCGTAACAGATACGCAGTATTTT. This translates into CASSLGLAGGVTDTQYF.

The chain couples TRBV7-8 to TRBJ1-4; TRBD1 might be the D (5 bases). This CDR3 is 14 amino acids long. Germline V lookup: CDR1 SGHVS, CDR2 FQNEAQ. Trimming stripped 2 bases from V and 7 bases from J, with 11 bases between. CDR3 in amino acids: CASSLQGRSEKLFF. The CDR3 nucleotides are TGTGCCAGCAGCTTACAGGGTAGAAGTGAAAAACTGTTTTTT.

This chain links TRBV30 with TRBJ1-1; maybe TRBD1 (6 bases). Trimming left V 3 bases short and J 5 bases short, with 19 bases between. The CDR3 covers 15 residues. The germline gives CDR1 GTSNPN, CDR2 SVGIG (reference sequence). For the CDR3, the DNA is TGTGCCTGGAGCTTCTTGGGGGCGCGAGATACTGAAGCTTTCTTT. This gives the protein CAWSFLGARDTEAFF.

As to this clone: It differs at one base from a far larger clone, so likely a read error. The chain employs TRBV5-4 and TRBJ2-7, with D perhaps matching TRBD1 (6 bases). Germline V gene data show CDR1 as SGHNT and CDR2 as YYREEE (reference sequence). The CDR3 runs to 15 residues. V gave up 0 bases and J gave up 0 bases, with 10 bases separating them. The CDR3 loop reads CASSLEAGVSYEQYF. The CDR3 region has the DNA TGTGCCAGCAGCTTGGAGGCAGGGGTCTCCTACGAGCAGTACTTC.

The chain is built from TRBV7-8 and TRBJ1-2; possibly TRBD1 for D (5 bases). Germline V gene data show CDR1 as SGHVS and CDR2 as FQNEAQ. This CDR3 has 15 residues. With 5 bases removed from V and 4 bases from J, the gap between germline ends came to 17 bases. The CDR3 DNA follows: TGTGCCAGCAGCGCCGCGCAGGGTATTGGCTATGGCTACACCTTC. Its translation: CASSAAQGIGYGYTF.

The chain combines TRBV7-2 with TRBJ2-5, with 16 bases fitting TRBD2. The CDR3 loop spans 19 amino acids. Germline values: CDR1 SGHTA, CDR2 FQGNSA. The V gene end was trimmed by 2 bases and the J gene end by 5 bases; junction bases not matched to a gene: 11. This CDR3 reads CASSLISGTSGGGRETQYF. The DNA of the CDR3 is TGTGCCAGCAGCTTAATATCCGGGACTAGCGGGGGGGGTAGGGAGACCCAGTACTTC.

The table lists this clone with a few counts. The V call is TRBV2, the J call TRBJ2-1, with 9 bases fitting TRBD2. The CDR3 covers 14 residues. The germline V gene encodes CDR1 SNHLY and CDR2 FYNNEI. Germline trimming cut 8 bases from V and 9 bases from J; bases unmatched to any gene: 11. The CDR3 region has the DNA TGTGCCAGCCGCGCGGGGGGGTTATCAAGTGAGCAGTTCTTC. It is translated as CASRAGGLSSEQFF.

The chain is built from TRBV7-2 and TRBJ1-1; D possibly corresponds to TRBD1 (6 bases). V was shortened by 4 bases and J by 4 bases, with 16 bases between the two germline ends. The CDR3 covers 15 residues. Germline CDR1 and CDR2: SGHTA and FQGNSA. The CDR3 region has the DNA TGTGCCAGCAGCTCGGACAGTCAAGGGGGCACTGAAGCTTTCTTT. As protein: CASSSDSQGGTEAFF.

This clone appeared once. J is TRBJ1-2 and V is TRBV21-1; the D call in the table, TRBD1, was not verified against the DNA. TRBV21-1 is termed a pseudogene. The CDR3 has 13 residues. The CDR3 sequence is CASSPRGPYGYTF. Here the CDR3 DNA reads TGTGCCAGCAGCCCCAGGGGGCCCTATGGCTACACCTTC.

In this sample, this clone turned up a few times. The V and J genes are TRBV10-3 and TRBJ1-1, with D uncertain. CDR1 and CDR2 (germline): ENHRY, SYGVKD. Trimming shortened V by 10 bases and J by 1 base, and 10 bases separated the two germline ends. The CDR3 spans 12 residues. The CDR3 coding sequence is TGTGCCAGCAGAAACAAGAACACTGAAGCTTTCTTT. This codes for CASRNKNTEAFF.

This chain links TRBV30 with TRBJ2-7; 13 nucleotides line up with TRBD2. This CDR3 has 14 amino acids. Germline V CDR1 and CDR2: GTSNPN, SVGIG (reference sequence). The trim removed 2 bases at V and 7 bases at J, leaving 5 bases unmatched. The CDR3 nucleotides are TGTGCCTGGAGTTGGGGACTAGCGGGGAAGGAGCAGTACTTC. Protein sequence: CAWSWGLAGKEQYF.

This clone was recorded only once. V gene TRBV5-8 combines with J gene TRBJ2-7; D perhaps matches TRBD2 (5 bases). The CDR3 spans 18 residues. In germline, CDR1 is SGHTS, CDR2 YDEGEE. The V end lost 1 base, the J end lost 3 bases, and 23 bases lay between the germline ends. The chain's CDR3 is CASSLWHGWTAGGYEQYF. The DNA for the CDR3 is TGTGCCAGCAGCTTGTGGCACGGGTGGACCGCCGGAGGCTACGAGCAGTACTTC.

CDR3 sequence: CASGSGSGEKLFF. The CDR3, as DNA: TGTGCCTCCGGATCGGGTTCGGGTGAAAAACTGTTTTTT. The V and J genes are TRBV30 and TRBJ1-4, with D uncertain. Germline V gene sequence: CDR1 GTSNPN, CDR2 SVGIG (reference sequence). This CDR3 contains 13 residues. V shed 7 bases and J shed 7 bases, with 16 bases lying between them.

This chain uses TRBV7-9 with TRBJ1-1; TRBD1 is a possible D gene (5 bases). This CDR3 region has 18 residues. V lost 5 bases, J lost 0 bases, and 22 bases lay in between. Germline V CDR1 and CDR2: SEHNR, FQNEAQ (reference sequence). The CDR3 bases are TGTGCCAGCAGCCGAACGGGGACCGGCGGGGCCATGAACACTGAAGCTTTCTTT. Amino acid sequence: CASSRTGTGGAMNTEAFF.

The count of this clone is one. V usage is TRBV7-6 and J usage is TRBJ1-4; TRBD1 agrees at 7 bases. CDR1 SGHVS and CDR2 FNYEAQ come from the germline V gene. The V gene end was trimmed by 1 base and the J gene end by 5 bases; junction bases not matched to a gene: 1. This CDR3 contains 14 residues. In nucleotides, the CDR3 is TGTGCCAGCAGCTTAGGGGACAGCAATGAAAAACTGTTTTTT. This translates into CASSLGDSNEKLFF.

This sequence joins TRBV9 and TRBJ1-1; 9 positions match TRBD1. The CDR3 runs to 14 residues. The junction had 5 bases not matched to a gene; V was cut back by 5 bases and J by 3 bases. Germline CDR1 SGDLS, CDR2 YYNGEE. The CDR3 is CASSRGQGDTEAFF. The CDR3 coding sequence is TGTGCCAGCAGTCGGGGACAGGGAGACACTGAAGCTTTCTTT.